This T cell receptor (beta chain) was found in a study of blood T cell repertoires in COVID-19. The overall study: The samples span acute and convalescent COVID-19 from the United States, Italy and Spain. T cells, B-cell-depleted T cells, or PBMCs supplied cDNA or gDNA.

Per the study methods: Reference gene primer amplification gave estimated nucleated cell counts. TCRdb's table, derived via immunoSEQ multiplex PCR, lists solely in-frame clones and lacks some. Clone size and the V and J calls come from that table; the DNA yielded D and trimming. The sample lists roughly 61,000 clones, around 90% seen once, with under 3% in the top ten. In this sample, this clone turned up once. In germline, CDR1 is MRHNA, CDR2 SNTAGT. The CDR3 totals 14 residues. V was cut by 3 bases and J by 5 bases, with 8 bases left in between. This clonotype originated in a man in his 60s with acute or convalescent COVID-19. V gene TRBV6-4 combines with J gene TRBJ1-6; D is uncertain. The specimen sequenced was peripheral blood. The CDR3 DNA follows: TGTGCCAGCAGTGAGAGGGTCGATAATTCACCCCTCCACTTT. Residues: CASSERVDNSPLHF.